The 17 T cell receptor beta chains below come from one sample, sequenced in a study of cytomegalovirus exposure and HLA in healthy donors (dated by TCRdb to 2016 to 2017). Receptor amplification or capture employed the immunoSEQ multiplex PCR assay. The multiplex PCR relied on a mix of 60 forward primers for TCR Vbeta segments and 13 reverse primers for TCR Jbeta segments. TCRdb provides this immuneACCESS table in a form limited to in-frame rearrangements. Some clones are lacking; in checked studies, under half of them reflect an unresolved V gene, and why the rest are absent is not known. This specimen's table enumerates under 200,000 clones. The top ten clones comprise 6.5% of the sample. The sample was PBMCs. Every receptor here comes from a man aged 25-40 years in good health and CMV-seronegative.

The CDR3 DNA reads TGTGCCAGCAGCCCACGGCAGGGGTTTGGAGGCTACACCTTC. Translating gives CASSPRQGFGGYTF. The chain couples TRBV11-2 to TRBJ1-2; maybe TRBD1 (6 bases). Germline assignment: CDR1 SGHAT and CDR2 FQNNGV. The CDR3 runs to 14 residues. The V end lost 5 bases, the J end lost 8 bases, and 18 bases lay between the germline ends.

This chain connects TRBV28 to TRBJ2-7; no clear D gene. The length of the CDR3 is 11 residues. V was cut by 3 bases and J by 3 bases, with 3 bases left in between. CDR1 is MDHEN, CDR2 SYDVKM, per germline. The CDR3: CASSFYYEQYF. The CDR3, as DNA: TGTGCCAGCAGTTTTTACTACGAGCAGTACTTC.

CDR3 nucleotide sequence: TGTGCCAGCTCACCACTGAGTTCCGGGACAGATACGCAGTATTTT. As protein: CASSPLSSGTDTQYF. The chain recombines TRBV18 with TRBJ2-3, with unresolved D. The CDR3 has 15 residues. The germline V gene encodes CDR1 KGHSH and CDR2 LQKENI. Trimming took 1 base from V and 3 from J, leaving 11 bases between them. The whole variable domain, filled in from reference TRBV18 and TRBJ2-3, reads NAGVMQNPRHLVRRRGQEARLRCSPMKGHSHVYWYRQLPEEGLKFMVYLQKENIIDESGMPKERFSAEFPKEGPSILRIQQVVRGDSAAYFCASSPLSSGTDTQYFGPGTRLTVL.

In DNA form, the CDR3 reads TGTGCCTGGAGTGTAGCGGCGGAATACGAGCAGTACTTC. It translates to CAWSVAAEYEQYF. V and J are TRBV30 and TRBJ2-5; weak D call: TRBD2 (5 bases). The J call is in doubt because the DNA end fits TRBJ2-7 better. The germline V gene has CDR1 GTSNPN and CDR2 SVGIG (reference sequence). The CDR3 is 13 amino acids.

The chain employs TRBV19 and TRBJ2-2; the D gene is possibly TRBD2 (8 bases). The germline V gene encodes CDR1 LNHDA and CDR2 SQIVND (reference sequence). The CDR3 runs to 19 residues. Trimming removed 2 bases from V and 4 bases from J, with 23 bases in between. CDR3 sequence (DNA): TGTGCCAGTAGTATATTCCCACAGGGGAAGCGGGAGAGCACCGGGGAGCTGTTTTTT. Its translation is CASSIFPQGKRESTGELFF. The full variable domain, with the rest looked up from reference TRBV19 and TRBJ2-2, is DGGITQSPKYLFRKEGQNVTLSCEQNLNHDAMYWYRQDPGQGLRLIYYSQIVNDFQKGDIAEGYSVSREKKESFPLTVTSAQKNPTAFYLCASSIFPQGKRESTGELFFGEGSRLTVL.

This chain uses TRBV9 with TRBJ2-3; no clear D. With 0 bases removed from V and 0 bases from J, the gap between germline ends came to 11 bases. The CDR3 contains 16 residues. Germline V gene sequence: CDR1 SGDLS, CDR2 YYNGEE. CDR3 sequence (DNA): TGTGCCAGCAGCGTAGGGGCCTCCGGAAGCACAGATACGCAGTATTTT. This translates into CASSVGASGSTDTQYF. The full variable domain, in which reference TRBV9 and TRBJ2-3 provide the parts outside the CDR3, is DSGVTQTPKHLITATGQRVTLRCSPRSGDLSVYWYQQSLDQGLQFLIQYYNGEERAKGNILERFSAQQFPDLHSELNLSSLELGDSALYFCASSVGASGSTDTQYFGPGTRLTVL.

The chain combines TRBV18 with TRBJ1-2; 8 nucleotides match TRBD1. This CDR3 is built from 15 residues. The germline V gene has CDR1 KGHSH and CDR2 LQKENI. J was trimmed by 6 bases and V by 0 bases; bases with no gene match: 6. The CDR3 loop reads CASSPPQQGVDGYTF. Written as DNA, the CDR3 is TGTGCCAGCTCACCACCCCAACAGGGGGTTGATGGCTACACCTTC.

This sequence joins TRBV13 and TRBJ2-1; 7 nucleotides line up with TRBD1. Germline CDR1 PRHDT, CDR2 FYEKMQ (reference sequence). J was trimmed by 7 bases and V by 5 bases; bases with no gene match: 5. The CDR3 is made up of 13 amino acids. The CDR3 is CASSLGQRNEQFF. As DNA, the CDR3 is TGTGCCAGCAGCCTGGGACAGCGGAATGAGCAGTTCTTC.

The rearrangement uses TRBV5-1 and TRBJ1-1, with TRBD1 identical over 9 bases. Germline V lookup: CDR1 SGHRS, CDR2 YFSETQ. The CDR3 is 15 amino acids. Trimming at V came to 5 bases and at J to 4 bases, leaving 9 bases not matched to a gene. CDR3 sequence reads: CASRLQGAGGTEAFF. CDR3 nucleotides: TGCGCCAGCAGGCTACAGGGGGCGGGCGGCACTGAAGCTTTCTTT.

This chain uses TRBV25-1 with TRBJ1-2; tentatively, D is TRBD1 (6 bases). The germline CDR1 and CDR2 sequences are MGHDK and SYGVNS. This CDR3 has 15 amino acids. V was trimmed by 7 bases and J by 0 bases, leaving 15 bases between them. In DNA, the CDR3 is TGTGCCAGCATCCCATCGGGGGGCGCTAACTATGGCTACACCTTC. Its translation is CASIPSGGANYGYTF.

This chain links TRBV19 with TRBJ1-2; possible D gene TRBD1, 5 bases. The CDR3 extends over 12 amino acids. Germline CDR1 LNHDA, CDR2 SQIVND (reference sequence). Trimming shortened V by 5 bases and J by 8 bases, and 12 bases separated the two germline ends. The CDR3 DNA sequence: TGTGCCAGTAGTTGGTCGGGGGACGGCTACACCTTC. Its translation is CASSWSGDGYTF.

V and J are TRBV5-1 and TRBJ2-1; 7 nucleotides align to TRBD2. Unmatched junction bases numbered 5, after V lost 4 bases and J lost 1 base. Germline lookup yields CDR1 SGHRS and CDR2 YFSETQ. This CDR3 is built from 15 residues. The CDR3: CASSPTSDSYNEQFF. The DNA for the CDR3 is TGCGCCAGCAGCCCCACTAGCGATTCCTACAATGAGCAGTTCTTC.

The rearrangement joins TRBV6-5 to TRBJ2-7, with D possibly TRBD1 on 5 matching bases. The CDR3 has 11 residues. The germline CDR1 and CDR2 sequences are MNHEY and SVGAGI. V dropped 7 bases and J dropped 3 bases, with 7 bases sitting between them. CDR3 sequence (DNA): TGTGCCAGCAACCAGGGCTACGAGCAGTACTTC. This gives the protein CASNQGYEQYF.

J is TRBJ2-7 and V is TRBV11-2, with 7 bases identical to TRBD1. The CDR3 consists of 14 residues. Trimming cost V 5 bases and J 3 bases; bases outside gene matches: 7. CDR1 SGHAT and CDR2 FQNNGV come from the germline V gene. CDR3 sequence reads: CASSADRALYEQYF. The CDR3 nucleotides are TGTGCCAGCAGCGCCGACAGGGCCCTCTACGAGCAGTACTTC.

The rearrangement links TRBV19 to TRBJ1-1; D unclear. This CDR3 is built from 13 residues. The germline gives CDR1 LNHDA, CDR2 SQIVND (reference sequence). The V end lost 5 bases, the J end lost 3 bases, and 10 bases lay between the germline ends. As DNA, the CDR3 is TGTGCCAGTAGTCCCAACAAGTACACTGAAGCTTTCTTT. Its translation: CASSPNKYTEAFF.

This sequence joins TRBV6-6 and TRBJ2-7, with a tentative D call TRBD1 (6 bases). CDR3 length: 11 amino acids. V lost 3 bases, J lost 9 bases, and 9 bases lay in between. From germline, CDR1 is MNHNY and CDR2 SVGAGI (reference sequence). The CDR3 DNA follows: TGTGCCAGCAGTTATGAGGACAGGCAGTACTTC. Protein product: CASSYEDRQYF.

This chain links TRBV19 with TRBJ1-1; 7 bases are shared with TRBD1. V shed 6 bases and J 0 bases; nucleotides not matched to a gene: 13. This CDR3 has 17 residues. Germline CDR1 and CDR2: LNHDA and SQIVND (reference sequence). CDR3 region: CASSHTGTVKVNTEAFF. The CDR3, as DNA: TGTGCCAGTAGCCATACCGGGACAGTGAAGGTGAACACTGAAGCTTTCTTT. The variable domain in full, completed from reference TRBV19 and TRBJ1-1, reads DGGITQSPKYLFRKEGQNVTLSCEQNLNHDAMYWYRQDPGQGLRLIYYSQIVNDFQKGDIAEGYSVSREKKESFPLTVTSAQKNPTAFYLCASSHTGTVKVNTEAFFGQGTRLTVV.